This T cell receptor (beta chain) derives from a study of T cell repertoires in cytomegalovirus infection. Study-level background: HLA-C-restricted CMV epitopes, recently identified, and well-studied HLA-B-restricted ones were used by the study.

This clonotype was picked up many times. The antigen remains undetermined. One entry per CDR3 protein results from TCRdb running MiXCR on the reads. The top ten clones hold 58% of a sample with roughly 120,000 distinct CDR3 sequences, approximately 30% of them seen once. This CDR3 is 14 amino acids long. CDR1 and CDR2 (germline): SGHTA, FQGNSA. V lost 5 bases to trimming and J lost 6 bases, with 15 bases between them. The source was CD8+ T cells from cultured PBMCs, collected from culture after CMV antigen stimulation. The chain is built from TRBV7-2 and TRBJ2-3; D remains ambiguous. This receptor was identified in a human donor in good health (CMV status not recorded). Some clones in this sample may be carry-over from other donors' samples. The CDR3 DNA is TGTGCCAGCAGCCCGCGTGCCGAATCCGATACGCAGTATTTT. This sequence encodes CASSPRAESDTQYF. Full variable domain (outside the CDR3, taken from reference TRBV7-2 and TRBJ2-3): GAGVSQSPSNKVTEKGKDVELRCDPISGHTALYWYRQSLGQGLEFLIYFQGNSAPDKSGLPSDRFSAERTGGSVSTLTIQRTQQEDSAVYLCASSPRAESDTQYFGPGTRLTVL.